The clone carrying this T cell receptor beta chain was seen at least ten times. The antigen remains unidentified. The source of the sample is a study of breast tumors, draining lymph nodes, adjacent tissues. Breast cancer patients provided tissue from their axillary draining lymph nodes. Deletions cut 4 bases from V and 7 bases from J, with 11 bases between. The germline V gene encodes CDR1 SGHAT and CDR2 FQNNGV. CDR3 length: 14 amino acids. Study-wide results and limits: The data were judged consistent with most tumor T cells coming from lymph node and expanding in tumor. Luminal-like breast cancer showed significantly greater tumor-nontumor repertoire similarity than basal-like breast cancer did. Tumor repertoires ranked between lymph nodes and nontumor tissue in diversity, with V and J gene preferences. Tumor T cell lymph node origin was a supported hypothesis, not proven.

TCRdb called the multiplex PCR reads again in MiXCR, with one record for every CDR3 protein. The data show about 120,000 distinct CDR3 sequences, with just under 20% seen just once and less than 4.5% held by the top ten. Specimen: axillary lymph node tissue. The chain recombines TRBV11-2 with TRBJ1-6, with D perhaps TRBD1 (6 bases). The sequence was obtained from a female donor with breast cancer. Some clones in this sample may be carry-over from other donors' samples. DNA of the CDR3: TGTGCCAGCAGCTCGGACAGCCGGAATTCACCCCTCCACTTT. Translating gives CASSSDSRNSPLHF.